The rows below give T cell receptor beta chains drawn from one sample of a study of siplizumab effects on memory and regulatory T cells. The protocol was immunoSEQ multiplex PCR, while the TCRdb copy is restricted to in-frame clones and leaves out a portion. The sample carries 100,000 or so clones, more than 85% recorded once. The sample consisted of CD4+ T cells sorted from blood. Receptors were obtained from a human donor in good health. Both conserved end residues are part of each CDR3. D genes are given only for firm matches. Expanded clones are given a class, and other clones once, few, many or no size at all.

size: once
D: NA
V: TRBV15
J: TRBJ1-3
CDR3: CATSRTFGQGNTIYF
DNA: TGTGCCACCAGCAGGACGTTTGGACAGGGAAACACCATATATTTT

size: NA
D: NA
V: TRBV12-2
J: TRBJ1-2
CDR3: CASRPGLYGYTF
DNA: TGTGCAAGTCGCCCCGGGCTCTATGGCTACACCTTC

size: NA
D: NA
V: TRBV6-1
J: TRBJ1-2
CDR3: CASREGGGVYGYTF
DNA: TGTGCCAGCAGAGAAGGGGGGGGCGTCTATGGCTACACCTTC

size: NA
D: NA
V: TRBV5-1
J: TRBJ1-5
CDR3: CASRPSGSLNQPQHF
DNA: TGCGCCAGCCGACCGTCGGGCAGCCTCAATCAGCCCCAGCATTTT

size: NA
D: TRBD2
V: TRBV14
J: TRBJ2-7
CDR3: CASSPLREVTNFYEQYF
DNA: TGTGCCAGCAGCCCCCTACGGGAGGTTACGAACTTCTACGAGCAGTACTTC

size: NA
D: TRBD1
V: TRBV30
J: TRBJ1-6
CDR3: CAWNYWDRGSPLHF
DNA: TGTGCCTGGAACTACTGGGACAGGGGTTCACCCCTCCACTTT

size: NA
D: NA
V: TRBV5-1
J: TRBJ1-2
CDR3: CASSRDRDYGYTF
DNA: TGCGCCAGCAGCAGAGACAGAGACTATGGCTACACCTTC

size: once
D: NA
V: TRBV6-5
J: TRBJ1-6
CDR3: CASSHQWPNSPLHF
DNA: TGTGCCAGCAGTCACCAGTGGCCCAATTCACCCCTCCACTTT

size: NA
D: TRBD1
V: TRBV7-2
J: TRBJ2-2
CDR3: CASRSARGSTGELFF
DNA: TGTGCCAGCAGATCAGCCAGGGGGAGTACCGGGGAGCTGTTTTTT

size: NA
D: NA
V: TRBV27
J: TRBJ1-6
CDR3: CASSSSGARSNSPLHF
DNA: TGTGCCAGCAGTTCTAGCGGGGCCCGTTCAAATTCACCCCTCCACTTT

size: NA
D: TRBD2
V: TRBV6-1
J: TRBJ2-3
CDR3: CASSEGLAGGRITDTQYF
DNA: TGTGCCAGCAGCGAAGGACTAGCGGGGGGGCGCATCACAGATACGCAGTATTTT

size: NA
D: TRBD1
V: TRBV5-6
J: TRBJ2-3
CDR3: CASSLVGQGWTDTQYF
DNA: TGTGCCAGCAGCTTGGTCGGACAGGGGTGGACAGATACGCAGTATTTT

size: NA
D: TRBD2
V: TRBV27
J: TRBJ2-1
CDR3: CASQPSLAGTYNEQFF
DNA: TGTGCCAGCCAACCTTCACTAGCGGGGACCTACAATGAGCAGTTCTTC

size: NA
D: TRBD1
V: TRBV10-3
J: TRBJ2-7
CDR3: CAISKQSGTGATEQYF
DNA: TGTGCCATCAGTAAACAGAGTGGGACAGGAGCTACCGAGCAGTACTTC

size: few
D: TRBD1
V: TRBV19
J: TRBJ1-5
CDR3: CASSDRVSNQPQHF
DNA: TGTGCCAGTAGTGACAGGGTTAGCAATCAGCCCCAGCATTTT

size: NA
D: NA
V: TRBV6-6
J: TRBJ2-7
CDR3: CASRNNYEQYF
DNA: TGTGCCAGCAGAAACAACTACGAGCAGTACTTC

size: NA
D: NA
V: TRBV4-3
J: TRBJ1-2
CDR3: CASSPTGTPFFGYTF
DNA: TGCGCCAGCAGCCCGACTGGGACCCCTTTTTTTGGCTACACCTTC

size: NA
D: NA
V: TRBV7-9
J: TRBJ2-7
CDR3: CASSPPGAQGSYEQYF
DNA: TGTGCCAGCAGCCCCCCGGGGGCCCAGGGCTCCTACGAGCAGTACTTC

size: NA
D: NA
V: TRBV19
J: TRBJ1-2
CDR3: CASSIDRDSYGYTF
DNA: TGTGCCAGTAGTATCGACAGAGACAGCTATGGCTACACCTTC

size: NA
D: NA
V: TRBV5-6
J: TRBJ2-1
CDR3: CASSLAASYNEQFF
DNA: TGTGCCAGCAGCTTAGCGGCCTCCTACAATGAGCAGTTCTTC

size: NA
D: TRBD2
V: TRBV18
J: TRBJ2-2
CDR3: CASSPLLAGANTGELFF
DNA: TGTGCCAGCTCACCACTACTAGCGGGGGCGAACACCGGGGAGCTGTTTTTT

size: NA
D: NA
V: TRBV18
J: TRBJ2-2
CDR3: CASSRAGAGTGELFF
DNA: TGTGCCAGCTCACGAGCAGGTGCAGGGACCGGGGAGCTGTTTTTT

size: NA
D: NA
V: TRBV7-9
J: TRBJ2-3
CDR3: CASNWRAGSRTDTQYF
DNA: TGTGCCAGCAATTGGAGGGCAGGTTCCCGCACAGATACGCAGTATTTT

size: NA
D: TRBD2
V: TRBV6-1
J: TRBJ2-2
CDR3: CASSGLAGGNTGELFF
DNA: TGTGCCAGCAGTGGACTAGCGGGGGGAAACACCGGGGAGCTGTTTTTT

size: once
D: TRBD1
V: TRBV11-1
J: TRBJ2-3
CDR3: CASSFDRGPDTQYF
DNA: TGTGCCAGCAGCTTCGACAGGGGTCCAGATACGCAGTATTTT

size: NA
D: NA
V: TRBV4-1
J: TRBJ2-5
CDR3: CASSQGGASQETQYF
DNA: TGCGCCAGCAGCCAAGGCGGGGCGAGCCAAGAGACCCAGTACTTC

size: NA
D: NA
V: TRBV28
J: TRBJ2-7
CDR3: CASIRPKYEQYF
DNA: TGTGCCAGCATCCGTCCCAAGTACGAGCAGTACTTC

size: NA
D: TRBD1
V: TRBV7-9
J: TRBJ1-2
CDR3: CASNNRGNGYTF
DNA: TGTGCCAGCAACAACAGGGGGAACGGCTACACCTTC

size: NA
D: NA
V: TRBV12-5
J: TRBJ2-5
CDR3: CASGGETQYF
DNA: TGTGCTAGTGGCGGAGAGACCCAGTACTTC

size: NA
D: NA
V: TRBV1
J: TRBJ1-1
CDR3: CTSSERFGQLNTEAFF
DNA: TGCACCAGCAGCGAAAGGTTCGGCCAGCTGAACACTGAAGCTTTCTTT

size: NA
D: NA
V: TRBV2
J: TRBJ1-2
CDR3: CASSAVGDGYTF
DNA: TGTGCCAGCAGTGCCGTGGGGGACGGCTACACCTTC

size: NA
D: NA
V: TRBV25-1
J: TRBJ2-3
CDR3: CASSREDTQYF
DNA: TGTGCCAGCAGTCGGGAGGATACGCAGTATTTT

size: NA
D: NA
V: TRBV4-3
J: TRBJ1-3
CDR3: CASSQEWVTGTGNTIYF
DNA: TGCGCCAGCAGCCAAGAATGGGTAACAGGGACTGGAAACACCATATATTTT

size: NA
D: NA
V: TRBV5-4
J: TRBJ1-6
CDR3: CASSHRTVLSSYNSPLHF
DNA: TGTGCCAGCAGCCACCGGACAGTGCTAAGCTCCTATAATTCACCCCTCCACTTT

size: NA
D: NA
V: TRBV12-5
J: TRBJ2-1
CDR3: CASGLVQTPGGPNEQFF
DNA: TGTGCTAGTGGTTTGGTACAAACCCCCGGCGGACCCAATGAGCAGTTCTTC

size: NA
D: NA
V: TRBV30
J: TRBJ2-7
CDR3: CAWSVGVARSEQYF
DNA: TGTGCCTGGAGTGTTGGGGTGGCCCGGTCCGAGCAGTACTTC

size: NA
D: TRBD1
V: TRBV18
J: TRBJ2-3
CDR3: CASSPPGTGGTYTQYF
DNA: TGTGCCAGCTCACCACCGGGGACAGGGGGCACGTATACGCAGTATTTT

size: NA
D: NA
V: TRBV29-1
J: TRBJ2-1
CDR3: CSVEVIGGAGDEQFF
DNA: TGCAGCGTTGAGGTAATTGGGGGCGCGGGGGATGAGCAGTTCTTC

size: NA
D: NA
V: TRBV5-4
J: TRBJ1-2
CDR3: CASSFVGLGNGYTF
DNA: TGTGCCAGCAGCTTCGTTGGACTGGGCAATGGCTACACCTTC

size: NA
D: NA
V: TRBV19
J: TRBJ1-1
CDR3: CASRKENTEAFF
DNA: TGTGCCAGTAGGAAGGAGAACACTGAAGCTTTCTTT

size: NA
D: NA
V: TRBV27
J: TRBJ2-7
CDR3: CASSLLGSHEQYF
DNA: TGTGCCAGCAGTTTATTAGGGTCCCACGAGCAGTACTTC

size: NA
D: NA
V: TRBV11-2
J: TRBJ1-6
CDR3: CASSPRTVLSSYNSPLHF
DNA: TGTGCCAGCAGCCCTCGGACAGTCCTTAGCTCCTATAATTCACCCCTCCACTTT

size: NA
D: NA
V: TRBV5-1
J: TRBJ1-1
CDR3: CASSEQLGGTEAFF
DNA: TGCGCCAGCAGCGAACAGCTTGGGGGCACTGAAGCTTTCTTT

size: NA
D: NA
V: TRBV2
J: TRBJ2-5
CDR3: CASSEEETQYF
DNA: TGTGCCAGCAGTGAAGAGGAGACCCAGTACTTC

size: NA
D: NA
V: TRBV2
J: TRBJ1-3
CDR3: CASSVLTGSSGNTIYF
DNA: TGTGCCAGCAGTGTTCTAACGGGAAGCTCTGGAAACACCATATATTTT

size: NA
D: NA
V: TRBV7-2
J: TRBJ2-1
CDR3: CASSLFGATSVRAEQFF
DNA: TGTGCCAGCAGCTTATTTGGGGCAACTAGTGTTCGAGCTGAGCAGTTCTTC

size: NA
D: NA
V: TRBV5-1
J: TRBJ2-5
CDR3: CASSLVGNPETQYF
DNA: TGCGCCAGCAGCTTGGTAGGGAACCCAGAGACCCAGTACTTC

size: once
D: TRBD1
V: TRBV5-6
J: TRBJ2-5
CDR3: CASSEQGVELTQYF
DNA: TGTGCCAGCAGCGAACAGGGGGTCGAGCTGACCCAGTACTTC

size: NA
D: TRBD1
V: TRBV12-5
J: TRBJ2-7
CDR3: CASGWGTASYEQYF
DNA: TGCGCTAGTGGTTGGGGGACAGCCAGCTACGAGCAGTACTTC

size: NA
D: TRBD1
V: TRBV5-4
J: TRBJ2-7
CDR3: CASSPQGFYEQYF
DNA: TGTGCCAGCAGCCCACAGGGGTTCTACGAGCAGTACTTC